A selection of T cell receptor beta chains follows, all from one sample in a study of T cell responses to AZD1222 COVID-19 vaccine. Clones were read by immunoSEQ multiplex PCR, and TCRdb kept only the in-frame ones, dropping some. This sample has over 75,000 clones, with approximately 89% found just once. The sample was peripheral blood, taken on day 0 of AZD1222 vaccination. These receptors came from an adult in good health. Both conserved end residues are part of each CDR3. The D gene is left open where the match is weak. Rows give clone size only sometimes, using once, few, many, or a class for an expanded clone.

TRBD1	TRBV6-2/TRBV6-3	-	TRBJ1-6	TGTGCCAGCAGTTACTTGAGGGGACAGGAGTATAATTCACCCCTCCACTTT	CASSYLRGQEYNSPLHF
-	TRBV11-3	-	TRBJ2-1	TGTGCCAGCAGCTTCCAAAACAATGAGCAGTTCTTC	CASSFQNNEQFF
-	TRBV30	-	TRBJ2-4	TGTGCCTGGAAGGGGGCCAAAAACATTCAGTACTTC	CAWKGAKNIQYF
-	TRBV5-1	-	TRBJ2-1	TGCGCCAGCACCCGGTCTAGTAGAAGGGATGAGCAGTTCTTC	CASTRSSRRDEQFF
TRBD1	TRBV19	once	TRBJ1-2	TGTGCCAGTAGTACTATTTTGGCCTTAACAGGGGGCCATGGCTACACCTTC	CASSTILALTGGHGYTF
-	TRBV12-3/TRBV12-4	-	TRBJ1-1	TGTGCCAGCAGTTTGAGTAGTGACAGGGAAGCTTTCTTT	CASSLSSDREAFF
-	TRBV27	few	TRBJ2-7	TGTGCCAGCAGTTTTGGGGTAACCTACGAGCAGTACTTC	CASSFGVTYEQYF
TRBD1	TRBV18	-	TRBJ2-5	TGTGCCAGCTCAATTGGACAGGGGGCATTGGAGACCCAGTACTTC	CASSIGQGALETQYF
-	TRBV5-1	few	TRBJ2-2	TGCGCCAGCAGCTTGGCTGCAAACACCGGGGAGCTGTTTTTT	CASSLAANTGELFF
-	TRBV14	-	TRBJ1-2	TGTGCCAGCAGCCAAGAGGGGGGGGATCCTCGGGTGGCTAACTATGGCTACACCTTC	CASSQEGGDPRVANYGYTF
-	TRBV6-2/TRBV6-3	-	TRBJ1-1	TGTGCCAGCAGTTACGCAATGTCAGTGAACACTGAAGCTTTCTTT	CASSYAMSVNTEAFF
TRBD1	TRBV18	-	TRBJ1-1	TGTGCCAGCTCACGACAGGGGGACACTGAAGCTTTCTTT	CASSRQGDTEAFF
TRBD1	TRBV13	-	TRBJ1-1	TGTGCCAGCAGCTTTCTCCGGACAGGGGGCGTTGGCACTGAAGCTTTCTTT	CASSFLRTGGVGTEAFF
-	TRBV28	-	TRBJ1-5	TGTGCCAGCAGTTTGACACAGGGCAATCAGCCCCAGCATTTT	CASSLTQGNQPQHF
-	TRBV7-8	-	TRBJ1-1	TGTGCCAGCAGCCTCTATCTGGGTGGGGGGAACACTGAAGCTTTCTTT	CASSLYLGGGNTEAFF
TRBD1	TRBV18	once	TRBJ1-6	TGTGCCAGCTCACGGGACAGCTCGAATTCACCCCTCCACTTT	CASSRDSSNSPLHF
-	TRBV7-9	-	TRBJ2-1	TGTGCCACTTCACACAAGAACCAGAACAATGAGCAGTTCTTC	CATSHKNQNNEQFF
-	TRBV6-6	once	TRBJ1-3	TGTGCCAGCAGTTACTCGACTACTGGAAACACCATATATTTT	CASSYSTTGNTIYF
-	TRBV6-5	-	TRBJ1-5	TGTGCCAGCAGTACCTATGATCAGCCCCAGCATTTT	CASSTYDQPQHF
TRBD1	TRBV5-1	-	TRBJ1-1	TGCGCCAGCAGCCTCCGGGACAGGCCCACTGAAGCTTTCTTT	CASSLRDRPTEAFF
-	TRBV7-9	-	TRBJ2-2	TGTGCCAGCAGCCGAGACAGCGCGAACACCGGGGAGCTGTTTTTT	CASSRDSANTGELFF
TRBD1	TRBV6-5	-	TRBJ2-7	TGTGCCAGCAGTCTACCGGGACAGGGGTCCTACGAGCAGTACTTC	CASSLPGQGSYEQYF
-	TRBV7-9	-	TRBJ1-2	TGTGCCAGCAGCCCAGGGACTGGGGGATCATATGGCTACACCTTC	CASSPGTGGSYGYTF
-	TRBV2	-	TRBJ2-1	TGTGCCAGCATGGCGGGATCCATGGTTCAGGAGTTCTTC	CASMAGSMVQEFF
TRBD1	TRBV5-1	-	TRBJ1-2	TGCGCCAGCAGCTTGGTCCAGGGGGCGGTATATGGCTACACCTTC	CASSLVQGAVYGYTF
-	TRBV5-1	-	TRBJ2-2	TGCGCCAGCAGCCAAGGGACCACTATTCGTGGGGAGCTGTTTTTT	CASSQGTTIRGELFF
-	TRBV30	-	TRBJ2-1	TGTGCCTGGAGGTTGGGTGGTGAGCAGTTCTTC	CAWRLGGEQFF
TRBD2	TRBV5-1	-	TRBJ2-3	TGCGCCAGCAGCTTCCGACTAGCGGGGGGCAGGGATACGCAGTATTTT	CASSFRLAGGRDTQYF
-	TRBV5-5	-	TRBJ2-7	TGTGCCAGCCAGAGGGGAAGATCCTACGAGCAGTACTTC	CASQRGRSYEQYF
-	TRBV18	once	TRBJ1-2	TGTGCCAGCTCACCGCAGGGCACGGTAGCTAACTATGGCTACACCTTC	CASSPQGTVANYGYTF
TRBD2	TRBV9	-	TRBJ2-3	TGTGCCAGCAGCGCCCAACTAGCGGGGTATACAGATACGCAGTATTTT	CASSAQLAGYTDTQYF
TRBD1	TRBV5-8	-	TRBJ1-2	TGTGCCAGCAGCTTGGACGGGACAGGGGGTAGTGGCTACACCTTC	CASSLDGTGGSGYTF
-	TRBV6-1	-	TRBJ2-1	TGTGCCAGCAGTGGACTGGGTGGATTCAATAGGGGGTACAATGAGCAGTTCTTC	CASSGLGGFNRGYNEQFF
-	TRBV27	-	TRBJ2-3	TGTGCCAGCAGTTTTACGGTGGCAGATACGCAGTATTTT	CASSFTVADTQYF
-	TRBV7-2	-	TRBJ2-7	TGTGCCAGCAGCGCGGGGCGGGCCGAGCAGTACTTC	CASSAGRAEQYF
-	TRBV25-1	-	TRBJ1-6	TGTGCCAGCAAAGGGCAGTATAATTCACCCCTCCACTTT	CASKGQYNSPLHF
TRBD1	TRBV7-2	-	TRBJ2-7	TGTGCCAGCAGCAAGCGGGACAGGGGTTCCTACGAGCAGTACTTC	CASSKRDRGSYEQYF
TRBD1	TRBV3-1/TRBV3-2	-	TRBJ1-2	TGTGCCAGCAGCCAAGATTCCGGACAGGGAATCTATGGCTACACCTTC	CASSQDSGQGIYGYTF
-	TRBV7-9	-	TRBJ2-7	TGTGCCAGCAGCTTAACCAGTACCTACGAGCAGTACTTC	CASSLTSTYEQYF
TRBD1	TRBV5-1	-	TRBJ1-1	TGCGCCAGCAGGCGGGGACAGGGGTACACTGAAGCTTTCTTT	CASRRGQGYTEAFF
-	TRBV5-1	-	TRBJ2-5	TGCGCCAGCACCCCACAGGCGTCCCAAGAGACCCAGTACTTC	CASTPQASQETQYF
-	TRBV27	-	TRBJ2-7	TGTGCCAGCAGGGCGAGAGTTACCTACGAGCAGTACTTC	CASRARVTYEQYF
-	TRBV25-1	-	TRBJ1-1	TGTGCCAGCAGTCCCCCGGGCCTGAACACTGAAGCTTTCTTT	CASSPPGLNTEAFF
TRBD1	TRBV27	few	TRBJ2-1	TGTGCCAGCAGTCTCCGACAGGGGGGACACAATGAGCAGTTCTTC	CASSLRQGGHNEQFF
-	TRBV15	-	TRBJ1-2	TGTGCCACCAGCAAATCGTACGGGGACCTCCGGGACTATGGCTACACCTTC	CATSKSYGDLRDYGYTF
-	TRBV9	-	TRBJ1-2	TGTGCCAGCAGCGTAGGAATAGGCCCGGCGGGAGGCTACACCTTC	CASSVGIGPAGGYTF
TRBD1	TRBV6-2/TRBV6-3	-	TRBJ1-2	TGTGCCAGCAGTCCCACACAGGGGAACTATGGCTACACCTTC	CASSPTQGNYGYTF
-	TRBV7-9	-	TRBJ1-2	TGTGCCAGCAGCCAAACAAGCTATGGCTACACCTTC	CASSQTSYGYTF